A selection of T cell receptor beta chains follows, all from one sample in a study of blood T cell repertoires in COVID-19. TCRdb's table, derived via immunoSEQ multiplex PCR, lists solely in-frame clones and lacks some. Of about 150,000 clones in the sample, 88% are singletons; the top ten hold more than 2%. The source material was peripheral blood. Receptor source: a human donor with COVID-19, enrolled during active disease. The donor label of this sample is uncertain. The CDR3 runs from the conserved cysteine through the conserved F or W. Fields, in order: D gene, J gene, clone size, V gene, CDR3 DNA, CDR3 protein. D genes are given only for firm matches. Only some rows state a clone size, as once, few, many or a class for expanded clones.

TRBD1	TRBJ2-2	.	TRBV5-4	TGTGCCAGCAGCTTTAACAGGGGGCTGAACACCGGGGAGCTGTTTTTT	CASSFNRGLNTGELFF
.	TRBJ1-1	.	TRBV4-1	TGCGCCAGCAGCCAAGATCCTAGCAGGAGGAACACTGAAGCTTTCTTT	CASSQDPSRRNTEAFF
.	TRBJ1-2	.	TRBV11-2	TGTGCCAGCAGCTTTGCGCAGGGAAGTCATGGCTACACCTTC	CASSFAQGSHGYTF
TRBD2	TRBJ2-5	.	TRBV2	TGTGCCAGCAGTCCCCGACTAGCGCAACAAGAGACCCAGTACTTC	CASSPRLAQQETQYF
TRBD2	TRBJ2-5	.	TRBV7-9	TGTGCCAGCAGCCTGGCGGGGGGTATGGAGACCCAGTACTTC	CASSLAGGMETQYF
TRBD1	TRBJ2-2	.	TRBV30	TGTGCCTGGACCAGGACAGGGACCGGGGAGCTGTTTTTT	CAWTRTGTGELFF
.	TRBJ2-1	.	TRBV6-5	TGTGCCAGCAGTTTGCGGGGTAGCTCCTACAATGAGCAGTTCTTC	CASSLRGSSYNEQFF
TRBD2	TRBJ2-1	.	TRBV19	TGTGCCAGTAGTCCCGGGACTAACGAATACAATGAGCAGTTCTTC	CASSPGTNEYNEQFF
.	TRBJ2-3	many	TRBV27	TGTGCCAGCAGTTTTCTGGCGGGGGCGAGCACAGATACGCAGTATTTT	CASSFLAGASTDTQYF
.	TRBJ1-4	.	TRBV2	TGTGCCAGCAGTAAGGGGAATGAAAAACTGTTTTTT	CASSKGNEKLFF
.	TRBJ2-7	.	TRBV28	TGTGCCAGCGGCCAACAGGGAATCGACGAGCAGTACTTC	CASGQQGIDEQYF
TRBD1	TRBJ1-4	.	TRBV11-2	TGTGCCAGCAGCTCCACCCAGGGACAGACCGCAACTAATGAAAAACTGTTTTTT	CASSSTQGQTATNEKLFF
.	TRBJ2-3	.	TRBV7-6	TGTGCCAGCAGCACTGGGGGCGGAGCCACAGATACGCAGTATTTT	CASSTGGGATDTQYF
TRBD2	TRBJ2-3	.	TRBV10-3	TGTGCCATTCAACTAGCGGCTAGCACAGATACGCAGTATTTT	CAIQLAASTDTQYF
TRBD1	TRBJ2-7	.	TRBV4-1	TGCGCCAGCAGCCAAGGGGGACAGGGGGGACGGTTGGAGCAGTACTTC	CASSQGGQGGRLEQYF
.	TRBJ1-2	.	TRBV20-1	TGCAGTCTTCCCACACAGGGTGGCTACACCTTC	CSLPTQGGYTF
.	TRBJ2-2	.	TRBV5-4	TGTGCCAGCAGCTTGGCGAAGGTCGGAGACACCGGGGAGCTGTTTTTT	CASSLAKVGDTGELFF
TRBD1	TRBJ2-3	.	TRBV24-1	TGTGCCACCAGTGATTCCGGGACAGGGGCAGATACGCAGTATTTT	CATSDSGTGADTQYF
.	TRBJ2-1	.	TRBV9	TGTGCCAGCAGCGTAGGCCCGGACAATGAGCAGTTCTTC	CASSVGPDNEQFF
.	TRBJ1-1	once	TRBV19	TGTGCCAGTAGTATAGACCGAGACAGGTTCGCTGAAGCTTTCTTT	CASSIDRDRFAEAFF
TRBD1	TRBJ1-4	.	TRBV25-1	TGTGCCAGCAGTGAATATCAAGCAGGGGGTCAAGAAAAACTGTTTTTT	CASSEYQAGGQEKLFF
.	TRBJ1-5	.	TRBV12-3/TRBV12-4	TGTGCCAGCAGAGCGGGCATATATCAGCCCCAGCATTTT	CASRAGIYQPQHF
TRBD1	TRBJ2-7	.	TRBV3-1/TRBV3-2	TGTGCCAGCAGCCAAGGGTATCGACAGGGGCTCGAGCAGTACTTC	CASSQGYRQGLEQYF
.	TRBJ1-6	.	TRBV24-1	TGTGCCACCAGTGAGGGCAGGGGTGGTTATTCACCCCTCCACTTT	CATSEGRGGYSPLHF
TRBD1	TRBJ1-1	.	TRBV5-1	TGCGCCAGCAGCCGTACAGGGGCTTGGAACACTGAAGCTTTCTTT	CASSRTGAWNTEAFF
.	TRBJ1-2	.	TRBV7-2	TGTGCCAGCAGCTTAGAGCAGGTGGGGAGATCGGGCTACACCTTC	CASSLEQVGRSGYTF
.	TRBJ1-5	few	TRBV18	TGTGCCAGCTCACCAACGACAGATAACAATCAGCCCCAGCATTTT	CASSPTTDNNQPQHF
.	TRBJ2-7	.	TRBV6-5	TGTGCCAGCAGTTACTCGAACAGGGTTACCCACGAGCAGTACTTC	CASSYSNRVTHEQYF
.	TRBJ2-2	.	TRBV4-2	TGTGCCAGCAGCCACGAAAGGGGCACCGGGGAGCTGTTTTTT	CASSHERGTGELFF
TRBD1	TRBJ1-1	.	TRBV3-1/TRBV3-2	TGTGCCAGCAGCCACGAAGACAGGGGCACTGAAGCTTTCTTT	CASSHEDRGTEAFF
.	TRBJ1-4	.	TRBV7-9	TGTGCCAGCAGCGCGCGGGGGTACGATGAAAAACTGTTTTTT	CASSARGYDEKLFF
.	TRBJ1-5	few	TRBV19	TGTGCCAGTAGTACTTCCCGGGAGCAGGGCCAGCCCCAGCATTTT	CASSTSREQGQPQHF
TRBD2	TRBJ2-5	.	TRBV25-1	TGTGCCAGCAGTGGGCGTAGCGGGAGAATCCAAGAGACCCAGTACTTC	CASSGRSGRIQETQYF
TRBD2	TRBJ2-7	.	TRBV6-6	TGTGCCAGCAGCCTCGGGACTATCTACGAGCAGTACTTC	CASSLGTIYEQYF
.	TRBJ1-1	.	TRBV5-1	TGCGCCAGCAGCTTCCCAGAGAACACTGAAGCTTTCTTT	CASSFPENTEAFF
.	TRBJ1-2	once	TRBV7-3	TGTGCCAGCAGCTTAAACGGCAGGGAAACGATATTAGGTGGCTACACCTTC	CASSLNGRETILGGYTF
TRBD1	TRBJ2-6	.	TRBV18	TGTGCCAGCTCACCGCGGACAGGCAACTCTGGGGCCAACGTCCTGACTTTC	CASSPRTGNSGANVLTF
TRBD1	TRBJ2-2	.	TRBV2	TGTGCCAGCAGTGGGACAGGGTTTACCGGGGAGCTGTTTTTT	CASSGTGFTGELFF
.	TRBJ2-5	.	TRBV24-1	TGTGCCACCAGTGACCTGCAGGCCCAAGAGACCCAGTACTTC	CATSDLQAQETQYF
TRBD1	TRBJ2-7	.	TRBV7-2	TGTGCCAGCAGCCTCGGGACAGGGGGCGGTCGGCAGTACTTC	CASSLGTGGGRQYF
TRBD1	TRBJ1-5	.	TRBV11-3	TGTGCCAGCAGCTGGAAAACAGGGGCGGGCAATCAGCCCCAGCATTTT	CASSWKTGAGNQPQHF
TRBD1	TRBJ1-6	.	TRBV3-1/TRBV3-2	TGTGCCAGCAGGCAATCGGGACAGGGGGATTCACCCCTCCACTTT	CASRQSGQGDSPLHF
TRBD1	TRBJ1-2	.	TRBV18	TGTGCCAGCTCACTAAGGGACAGGATATCATTTTATGGCTACACCTTC	CASSLRDRISFYGYTF
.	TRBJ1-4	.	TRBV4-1	TGCGCCAGCAGCCAAGATCCGGGGACTAATGAAAAACTGTTTTTT	CASSQDPGTNEKLFF
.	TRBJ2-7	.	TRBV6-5	TGTGCCAGCAGGCCAGGGTGGCCCTACGAGCAGTACTTC	CASRPGWPYEQYF
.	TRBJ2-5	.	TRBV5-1	TGCGCCAGCAGCTTAACGGGAGAGACCCAGTACTTC	CASSLTGETQYF
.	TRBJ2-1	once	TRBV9	TGTGCCAGCAGCCCCCGGGGGACCTACAATGAGCAGTTCTTC	CASSPRGTYNEQFF
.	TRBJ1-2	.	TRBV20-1	TGCAGTGCTAGTCCGAGGGTAGGGGGCTACACCTTC	CSASPRVGGYTF
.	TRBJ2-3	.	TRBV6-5	TGTGCCTTTTCATCGGGGGTCCCTACGCAGTATTTT	CAFSSGVPTQYF
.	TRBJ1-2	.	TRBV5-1	TGCGCCAGCAGTCCTGACAGAGACTATGGCTACACCTTC	CASSPDRDYGYTF
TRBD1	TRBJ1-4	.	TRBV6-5	TGTGCCAGCACGTTGGGACAGGGGATCGAAAAACTGTTTTTT	CASTLGQGIEKLFF
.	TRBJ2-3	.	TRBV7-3	TGTGCCAGCAGCACTGGACAGATTAGCACAGATACGCAGTATTTT	CASSTGQISTDTQYF
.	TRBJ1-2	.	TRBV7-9	TGTGCCAGCAGCTTAGAACAGGGAGGGTATGGCTACACCTTC	CASSLEQGGYGYTF
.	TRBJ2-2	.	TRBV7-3	TGTGCCAGCAGCCCCCAAGGAGGATTCATCGGGGAGCTGTTTTTT	CASSPQGGFIGELFF
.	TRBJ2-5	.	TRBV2	TGTGCCAGCAGTGAGGACAGCCAAGAGACCCAGTACTTC	CASSEDSQETQYF